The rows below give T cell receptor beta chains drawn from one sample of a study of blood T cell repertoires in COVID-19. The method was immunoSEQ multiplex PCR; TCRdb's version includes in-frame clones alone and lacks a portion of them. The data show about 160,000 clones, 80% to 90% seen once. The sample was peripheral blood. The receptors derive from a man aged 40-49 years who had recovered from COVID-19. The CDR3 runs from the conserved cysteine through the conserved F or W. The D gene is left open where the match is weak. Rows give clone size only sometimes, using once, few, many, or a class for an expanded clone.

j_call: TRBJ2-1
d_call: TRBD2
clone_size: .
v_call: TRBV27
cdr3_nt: TGTGCCAGCAGTTGGGGGGGATCCTACAATGAGCAGTTCTTC
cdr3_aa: CASSWGGSYNEQFF

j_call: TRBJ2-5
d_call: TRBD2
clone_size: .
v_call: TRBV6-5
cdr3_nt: TGTGCCAGCGATAGCGGGGGGGCCCCCTGGGAGACCCAGTACTTC
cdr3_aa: CASDSGGAPWETQYF

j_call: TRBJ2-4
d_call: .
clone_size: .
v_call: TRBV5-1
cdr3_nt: TGCGCCAGCAGCTTGGCGGCGGACATTCAGTACTTC
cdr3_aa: CASSLAADIQYF

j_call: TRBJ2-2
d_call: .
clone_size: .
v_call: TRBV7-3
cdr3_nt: TGTGCCAGCAGCTTAAGGGGGGACACCGGGGAGCTGTTTTTT
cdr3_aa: CASSLRGDTGELFF

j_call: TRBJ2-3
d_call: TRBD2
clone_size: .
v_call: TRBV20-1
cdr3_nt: TGCAGTGCTAGTAGCCGACTAGCGGGAGACGGAAGGACAGATACGCAGTATTTT
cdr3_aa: CSASSRLAGDGRTDTQYF

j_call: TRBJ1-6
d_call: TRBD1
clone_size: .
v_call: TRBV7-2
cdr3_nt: TGTGCCAGCAGCTTATTAGGACAGGGGAATTCACCCCTCCACTTT
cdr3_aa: CASSLLGQGNSPLHF

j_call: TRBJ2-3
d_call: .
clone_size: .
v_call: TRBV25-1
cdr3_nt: TGTGCCAGCAGTGATCTCGGGACCGGACAGCAAACGCAGTATTTT
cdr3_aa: CASSDLGTGQQTQYF

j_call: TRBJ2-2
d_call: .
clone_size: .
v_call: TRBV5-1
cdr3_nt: TGCGCCAGCAGCTTGGAGTTCCGGGGCGGGGAGCTGTTTTTT
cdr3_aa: CASSLEFRGGELFF

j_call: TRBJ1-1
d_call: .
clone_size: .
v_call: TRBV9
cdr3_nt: TGTGCCAGCAGCGTTTACAGGGAGTGGAACACTGAAGCTTTCTTT
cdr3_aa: CASSVYREWNTEAFF

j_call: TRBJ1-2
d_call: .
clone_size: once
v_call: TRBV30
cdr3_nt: TGTGCCTGGAGTGTTACCTCCGCAGGCTCAAATGGCTACACCTTC
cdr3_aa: CAWSVTSAGSNGYTF

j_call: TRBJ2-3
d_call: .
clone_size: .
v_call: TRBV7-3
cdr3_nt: TGTGCCAGCAGCCTCCGGGGGAGCACAGATACGCAGTATTTT
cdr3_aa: CASSLRGSTDTQYF

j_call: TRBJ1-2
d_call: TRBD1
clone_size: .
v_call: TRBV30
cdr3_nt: TGTGCCTGGACCGATACCGGGACAGGGAACACCTTC
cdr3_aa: CAWTDTGTGNTF

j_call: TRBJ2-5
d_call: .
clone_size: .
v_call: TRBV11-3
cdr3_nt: TGTGCCAGCAGCTTAGATGGAGAACGGATTGTTTGGGAGACCCAGTACTTC
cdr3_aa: CASSLDGERIVWETQYF

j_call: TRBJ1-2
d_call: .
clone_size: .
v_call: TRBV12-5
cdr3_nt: TGTGCTAGTGGTTTCGGACAGCGTACTAACTATGGCTACACCTTC
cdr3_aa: CASGFGQRTNYGYTF

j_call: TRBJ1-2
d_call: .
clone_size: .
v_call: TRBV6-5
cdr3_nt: TGTGCCAGCAGTTACTCGAGCTCATTTGCTGGTGGCTACACCTTC
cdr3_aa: CASSYSSSFAGGYTF

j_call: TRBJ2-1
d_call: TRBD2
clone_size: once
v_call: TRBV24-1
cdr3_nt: TGTGCCACCAGTAGCGGGGGATACAATGAGCAGTTCTTC
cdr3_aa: CATSSGGYNEQFF

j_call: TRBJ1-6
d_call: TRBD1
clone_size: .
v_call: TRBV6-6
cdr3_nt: TGTGCCAGCAGTTACGAGGGACAGCGCTCACCCCTCCACTTT
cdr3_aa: CASSYEGQRSPLHF

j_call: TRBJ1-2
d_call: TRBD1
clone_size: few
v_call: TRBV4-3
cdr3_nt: TGCGCCAGCAGCCAAGATATGCGACAGGGGCGCAACTATGGCTACACCTTC
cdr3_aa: CASSQDMRQGRNYGYTF

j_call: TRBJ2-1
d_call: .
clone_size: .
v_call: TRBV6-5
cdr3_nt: TGTGCCAGCAGTTTCGGGACACTGCAGTTCTTC
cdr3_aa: CASSFGTLQFF

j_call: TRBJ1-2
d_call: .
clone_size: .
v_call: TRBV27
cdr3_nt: TGTGCCAGCAGTTTAAATCTGGGGGGCTATGGCTACACCTTC
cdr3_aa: CASSLNLGGYGYTF

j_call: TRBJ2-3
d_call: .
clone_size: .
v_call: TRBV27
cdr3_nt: TGTGCCAGCAGTATGACGGGAGATACGCAGTATTTT
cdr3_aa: CASSMTGDTQYF

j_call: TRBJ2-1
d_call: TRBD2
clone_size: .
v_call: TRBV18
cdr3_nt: TGTGCCAGCTCACCAACCGTTAGCGGGAGGAATAATGAGCAGTTCTTC
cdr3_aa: CASSPTVSGRNNEQFF

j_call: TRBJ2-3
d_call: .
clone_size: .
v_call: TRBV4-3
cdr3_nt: TGCGCCAGCAGCCAAGACCGCACAGGGATAGAGTATTTT
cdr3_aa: CASSQDRTGIEYF

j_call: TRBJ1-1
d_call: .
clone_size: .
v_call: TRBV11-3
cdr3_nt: .
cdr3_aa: CASSFGSGSTEAFF

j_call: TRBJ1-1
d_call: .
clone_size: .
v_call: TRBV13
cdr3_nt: TGTGCCAGCAGCTTCCGGGGACAAGTCACTGAAGCTTTCTTT
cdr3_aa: CASSFRGQVTEAFF

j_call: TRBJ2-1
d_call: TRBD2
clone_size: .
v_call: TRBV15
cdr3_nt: TGTGCCACCATAAGTCGGGGAGGGACGTACAATGAGCAGTTCTTC
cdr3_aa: CATISRGGTYNEQFF

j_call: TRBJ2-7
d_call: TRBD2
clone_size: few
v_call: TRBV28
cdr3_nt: TGTGCCAGCAGTTCTCCGGGGGGAAGTCCTTGGCCTTACGAGCAGTACTTC
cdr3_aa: CASSSPGGSPWPYEQYF

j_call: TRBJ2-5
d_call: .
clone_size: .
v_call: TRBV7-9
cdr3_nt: TGTGCCACTGAGGGCCAAGAGACCCAGTACTTC
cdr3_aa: CATEGQETQYF

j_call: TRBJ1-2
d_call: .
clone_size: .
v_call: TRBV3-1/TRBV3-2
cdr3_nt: TGTGCCAGCAGCCAAGAATTAAACAGCTACTATGGCTACACCTTC
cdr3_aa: CASSQELNSYYGYTF

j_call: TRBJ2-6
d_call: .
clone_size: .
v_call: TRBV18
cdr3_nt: TGTGCCAGCCTCGAGATGCTCTCTGGGGCCAACGTCCTGACTTTC
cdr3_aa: CASLEMLSGANVLTF

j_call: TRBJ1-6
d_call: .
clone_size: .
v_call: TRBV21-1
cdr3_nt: TGTGCCAGCAGCAAGAAGGACAGGGCTTATAGCTCCTATAATTCACCCCTCCACTTT
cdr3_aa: CASSKKDRAYSSYNSPLHF

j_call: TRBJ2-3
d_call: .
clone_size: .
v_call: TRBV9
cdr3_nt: TGTGCCAGCAGCGTTCCCTCCCACGGAGATACGCAGTATTTT
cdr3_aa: CASSVPSHGDTQYF

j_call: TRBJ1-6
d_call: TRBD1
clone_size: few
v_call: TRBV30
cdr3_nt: TGTGCCTGGAGTAGGGGACAGGGTTGGTCACCCCTCCACTTT
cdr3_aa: CAWSRGQGWSPLHF

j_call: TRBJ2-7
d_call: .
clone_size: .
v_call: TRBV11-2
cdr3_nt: TGTGCCAGCAGCGAGGAGGGGCAGTTCTACGAGCAGTACTTC
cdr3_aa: CASSEEGQFYEQYF

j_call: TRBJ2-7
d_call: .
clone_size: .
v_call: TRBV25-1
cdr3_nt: TGTGCCAGCAGTGGGACCCCCGGGACTGCTACCTACGAGCAGTACTTC
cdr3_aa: CASSGTPGTATYEQYF